Following are 27 T cell receptor beta chains from one sample sequenced in a study of shared clonotypes between healthy human individuals. Data came from immunoSEQ multiplex PCR; TCRdb stores just in-frame clones and leaves some out. This repertoire shows just over 95,000 clones, about 68% found once; its top ten account for roughly 43%. The sequenced sample consisted of memory CD8+ T cells sorted from blood. Documented subset: CD45RO+ cells pooled with CCR7-negative TemRA cells. These receptors were collected from a man aged 30 to 45 in good health.

The rearrangement uses TRBV6-5 and TRBJ1-1; possibly TRBD1 for D (5 bases). The V gene's germline CDR1 is MNHEY and CDR2 SVGAGI. There are 14 residues in the CDR3. Trimming removed 5 bases at V and 4 bases at J, with 14 bases between. CDR3 in amino acids: CASSHGTQVTEAFF. The CDR3 DNA sequence: TGTGCCAGCAGTCACGGGACCCAAGTCACTGAAGCTTTCTTT.

V usage is TRBV7-3 and J usage is TRBJ2-1; 11 bases are shared with TRBD2. Trimming took 6 bases from V and 9 from J; bases not matched to a gene: 7. The CDR3 is 14 amino acids. Looked up from germline, CDR1 is SGHTA and CDR2 is FQGTGA. The CDR3 here is CASSLAGGRGEQFF. DNA of the CDR3: TGTGCCAGCAGTTTAGCGGGAGGGAGAGGTGAGCAGTTCTTC.

The chain links TRBV5-1 to TRBJ2-1; 7 positions match TRBD2. The V and J ends lost 4 bases and 1 base, in that order; junction bases with no gene match: 8. From germline, CDR1 is SGHRS and CDR2 YFSETQ. This CDR3 contains 16 residues. The CDR3 sequence: CASSLETSVSYNEQFF. As DNA, the CDR3 is TGCGCCAGCAGCCTAGAAACTAGCGTATCCTACAATGAGCAGTTCTTC. Full variable domain (outside the CDR3, taken from reference TRBV5-1 and TRBJ2-1): KAGVTQTPRYLIKTRGQQVTLSCSPISGHRSVSWYQQTPGQGLQFLFEYFSETQRNKGNFPGRFSGRQFSNSRSEMNVSTLELGDSALYLCASSLETSVSYNEQFFGPGTRLTVL.

The table lists this clone with many counts. The chain joins TRBV28 to TRBJ2-7; the D call may be TRBD1 or TRBD2 (5 bases each). The CDR3 spans 13 residues. V lost 3 bases, J lost 3 bases, and 9 bases lay in between. Germline V gene data show CDR1 as MDHEN and CDR2 as SYDVKM. This CDR3 reads CASSLGEIYEQYF. The CDR3 DNA reads TGTGCCAGCAGTTTGGGGGAGATCTACGAGCAGTACTTC.

The V call is TRBV9, the J call TRBJ2-1, with 12 bases fitting TRBD2. CDR3 size: 16 residues. Germline V gene sequence: CDR1 SGDLS, CDR2 YYNGEE. J was trimmed by 3 bases and V by 4 bases; bases with no gene match: 5. This CDR3 is CASSPWTSGVYNEQFF. Written as DNA, the CDR3 is TGTGCCAGCAGCCCGTGGACTAGCGGGGTCTACAATGAGCAGTTCTTC.

In this sample, this clone turned up many times. Other DNA sequences in the same sample also yield this CDR3. The chain employs TRBV28 and TRBJ1-1; D gene unclear. V was shortened by 2 bases and J by 1 base, with 8 bases between the two germline ends. From germline, CDR1 is MDHEN and CDR2 SYDVKM. The CDR3 runs 14 residues. In nucleotides, the CDR3 is TGTGCCAGCAGTTTAAGTGGTACGAACACTGAAGCTTTCTTT. Translation gives CASSLSGTNTEAFF.

This clone was observed a few times. This chain connects TRBV2 to TRBJ1-3, with D maybe TRBD1 (5 bases). This CDR3 region has 13 residues. From germline, CDR1 is SNHLY and CDR2 FYNNEI. Trimming stripped 6 bases from V and 9 bases from J, with 15 bases between. CDR3: CASRRDSQGTIYF. The CDR3 DNA reads as TGTGCCAGCAGGAGGGACTCGCAGGGCACCATATATTTT.

This clone was observed a single time. The chain is built from TRBV4-3 and TRBJ1-2; maybe TRBD1 (5 bases). The CDR3 sequence is 15 residues long. The germline V and J ends were trimmed by 0 bases and 4 bases, with 12 bases remaining between them. Per germline, CDR1 LGHNA and CDR2 YSLEER. CDR3 nucleotide sequence: TGCGCCAGCAGCCAAGATACCAGAGGGGCCTATGGCTACACCTTC. Its protein is CASSQDTRGAYGYTF.

V is TRBV5-1 and J is TRBJ2-5, with D possibly being TRBD2 (6 bases). CDR1 is SGHRS and CDR2 is YFSETQ in the germline V gene. There are 15 residues in the CDR3. The V end lost 1 base, the J end lost 4 bases, and 14 bases lay between the germline ends. CDR3 in DNA: TGCGCCAGCAGCTTGATCGGGAGTCAGGGAGAGACCCAGTACTTC. It is translated as CASSLIGSQGETQYF. The entire variable domain, with the rest obtained from reference TRBV5-1 and TRBJ2-5, is as follows: KAGVTQTPRYLIKTRGQQVTLSCSPISGHRSVSWYQQTPGQGLQFLFEYFSETQRNKGNFPGRFSGRQFSNSRSEMNVSTLELGDSALYLCASSLIGSQGETQYFGPGTRLLVL.

The chain recombines TRBV7-8 with TRBJ1-1; the D gene is possibly TRBD1 (5 bases). In germline, CDR1 is SGHVS, CDR2 FQNEAQ. This CDR3 comprises 15 residues. Trimming removed 1 base from V and 9 bases from J, with 18 bases in between. CDR3 sequence (DNA): TGTGCCAGCAGCTTAGGGGGCGTCTCCAAAGATCAAGCTTTCTTT. Translation gives CASSLGGVSKDQAFF.

The J gene is TRBJ2-3, the V gene TRBV5-1; either TRBD1 or TRBD2 may fit D (5 bases each). The CDR3 is 13 amino acids. Trimming left V 4 bases short and J 4 bases short, with 10 bases between. Looked up from germline, CDR1 is SGHRS and CDR2 is YFSETQ. CDR3 in amino acids: CASSDGASDTQYF. CDR3 coding DNA: TGCGCCAGCAGCGACGGGGCATCAGATACGCAGTATTTT.

This clone has at least ten counts. Since a much larger clone is just one base distant, this may be a read error. V is TRBV28 and J is TRBJ2-7; D remains unclear. The germline CDR1 and CDR2 sequences are MDHEN and SYDVKM. The V end was cut by 5 bases, the J end by 3 bases, with 5 bases between. This CDR3 region has 11 residues. This chain's CDR3 is CASSEYYEQYF. CDR3 nucleotides: TGTGCCAGCAGTGAATACTACGAGCAGTACTTC. The full variable domain, completed using reference TRBV28 and TRBJ2-7, is DVKVTQSSRYLVKRTGEKVFLECVQDMDHENMFWYRQDPGLGLRLIYFSYDVKMKEKGDIPEGYSVSREKKERFSLILESASTNQTSMYLCASSEYYEQYFGPGTRLTVT.

J is TRBJ2-7 and V is TRBV2; D may correspond to TRBD1 or TRBD2 (6 bases each). The CDR3 sequence is 14 residues long. Trimming removed 10 bases from V and 0 bases from J, with 16 bases in between. Germline V gives CDR1 SNHLY, CDR2 FYNNEI. The CDR3 reads CATIKGGSSYEQYF. CDR3 nucleotide sequence: TGTGCCACCATAAAGGGGGGAAGCTCCTACGAGCAGTACTTC.

This sequence joins TRBV5-1 and TRBJ1-1; D is possibly TRBD1 (5 bases). The germline V gene encodes CDR1 SGHRS and CDR2 YFSETQ. The CDR3 length is 15 residues. Trimming stripped 0 bases from V and 3 bases from J, with 12 bases between. The CDR3 reads CASSLEGFRDTEAFF. The CDR3 DNA follows: TGCGCCAGCAGCTTGGAGGGGTTTCGGGACACTGAAGCTTTCTTT.

V usage is TRBV27 and J usage is TRBJ2-7; D gene ambiguous. The V and J ends lost 6 bases and 3 bases respectively, with 15 bases between them. CDR3 length equals 14 residues. Germline assignment: CDR1 MNHEY and CDR2 SMNVEV (reference sequence). The CDR3 here is CASRPEGGNYEQYF. The CDR3, as DNA: TGTGCCAGCAGGCCCGAAGGCGGTAACTACGAGCAGTACTTC.

V is TRBV4-3 and J is TRBJ2-7; 12 nucleotides align to TRBD2. J gave up 2 bases and V 0 bases, and 11 bases lay outside the gene matches. This CDR3 spans 19 amino acids. The germline V gene has CDR1 LGHNA and CDR2 YSLEER. CDR3 sequence: CASSQDPTSGSISAYEQYF. The CDR3 DNA reads as TGCGCCAGCAGCCAAGATCCGACTAGCGGGAGTATATCGGCCTACGAGCAGTACTTC.

The V and J genes are TRBV27 and TRBJ2-7; D remains ambiguous. The CDR3 sequence is 13 residues long. Germline-derived CDR1 and CDR2 are MNHEY and SMNVEV (reference sequence). Trimming shortened V by 1 base and J by 3 bases, and 7 bases separated the two germline ends. CDR3 DNA: TGTGCCAGCAGTTTATATAAGGACTACGAGCAGTACTTC. Its protein is CASSLYKDYEQYF.

CDR3 sequence (DNA): TGTGCCAGCAGCGTAGGTGGGACAGCAGCTTATGGCTACACCTTC. This gives the protein CASSVGGTAAYGYTF. The chain combines TRBV9 with TRBJ1-2, with TRBD1 identical over 7 bases. The ends lost 0 bases at V and 5 bases at J; junction bases unmatched: 7. Germline loops: CDR1 SGDLS, CDR2 YYNGEE. The CDR3 spans 15 residues.

The chain uses TRBV7-9 and TRBJ2-5, with no clear D. This CDR3 contains 13 residues. V was pared by 2 bases and J by 8 bases, with 12 bases between. Germline V gives CDR1 SEHNR, CDR2 FQNEAQ (reference sequence). CDR3 sequence (DNA): TGTGCCAGCAGCTTACGCAATGGTGAAACCCAGTACTTC. Amino acids: CASSLRNGETQYF.

This clone was observed a few times. The same CDR3 arises from other DNA sequences in this sample as well. This rearrangement joins TRBV28 to TRBJ1-2; D gene unclear. Trimming removed 2 bases from V and 4 bases from J, with 2 bases in between. Germline V gives CDR1 MDHEN, CDR2 SYDVKM. This CDR3 contains 11 residues. CDR3 residues: CASSLRYGYTF. The DNA of the CDR3 is TGTGCCAGCAGTTTACGCTATGGCTACACCTTC.

Many counts were recorded for this clone. The rearrangement joins TRBV4-2 to TRBJ2-1, with D perhaps TRBD2 (6 bases). V was shortened by 0 bases and J by 7 bases, with 16 bases between the two germline ends. The CDR3 consists of 16 residues. Looked up from germline, CDR1 is LGHNA and CDR2 is YNFKEQ. The CDR3 sequence: CASSQDIEGGGNEQFF. In DNA, the CDR3 is TGTGCCAGCAGCCAAGATATAGAGGGAGGCGGGAATGAGCAGTTCTTC.

The V call is TRBV11-2, the J call TRBJ2-7; 8 positions agree with TRBD2. CDR3 size: 14 residues. The trim removed 4 bases at V and 7 bases at J, leaving 9 bases unmatched. CDR1 SGHAT and CDR2 FQNNGV come from the germline V gene. CDR3 sequence (DNA): TGTGCCAGCAGCTCTGGACTAGCAGTCGGGGAGCAGTACTTC. Translation: CASSSGLAVGEQYF.

This clone was seen more than once but under ten times. This chain links TRBV5-5 with TRBJ1-2, with D hard to call. Trimming removed 1 base from V and 8 bases from J, with 12 bases in between. The CDR3 is made up of 13 amino acids. Germline CDR1 SGHKS, CDR2 YYEKEE (reference sequence). This chain's CDR3 is CASSLSGSYGYTF. CDR3 nucleotides: TGTGCCAGCAGCTTGTCGGGGTCGTACGGCTACACCTTC.

V gene TRBV27 combines with J gene TRBJ2-1, with D maybe TRBD2 (5 bases). The V gene lost 2 bases and the J gene lost 6 bases, with 14 bases spanning the gap. Per germline, CDR1 MNHEY and CDR2 SMNVEV (reference sequence). The CDR3 contains 15 residues. DNA for the CDR3: TGTGCCAGCAGTTTAGTGGGGAGTTCGATCAATGAGCAGTTCTTC. Its protein is CASSLVGSSINEQFF.

This clone was seen a single time. The chain is built from TRBV21-1 and TRBJ2-4; TRBD1, the D gene given by the table, was not confirmed from the DNA. TRBV21-1 is a listed pseudogene. The CDR3 covers 15 residues. In nucleotides, the CDR3 is TGTGCCAGCAGCTGGCTACAGCAAAGAAAAAACATTCAGTACTTC. Translated: CASSWLQQRKNIQYF.

Many counts were recorded for this clone. This CDR3 is also generated by other DNA sequences in the sample. The J gene is TRBJ2-7, the V gene TRBV6-1; 9 bases line up with TRBD1. V shed 6 bases, J shed 2 bases, and the junction held 5 bases outside the gene matches. CDR1 is MNHNS and CDR2 is SASEGT in the germline V gene. The CDR3 runs 14 residues. The CDR3 nucleotides read TGTGCCAGCAGCGACAGGGGGGGACCCTACGAGCAGTACTTC. It is translated as CASSDRGGPYEQYF.

The chain links TRBV6-4 to TRBJ2-6; TRBD1 might be the D (5 bases). Per germline, CDR1 MRHNA and CDR2 SNTAGT. Trimming cost V 5 bases and J 5 bases, with 22 bases left between them. CDR3 length: 18 amino acids. Written as DNA, the CDR3 is TGTGCCAGCAGTTATATGGACACACGACAAAGTCGGGCCAACGTCCTGACTTTC. Translating gives CASSYMDTRQSRANVLTF.